This TCR beta chain was sequenced in a study of preoperative IRX-2 immunotherapy in early breast cancer. The sample's treatment: preoperative locoregional IRX-2 cytokine immunotherapy. Sequencing used immunoSEQ multiplex PCR; TCRdb keeps in-frame clones, though not all of them. The data hold roughly 27,000 clones, with about four fifths observed a single time. The CDR3 loop spans 16 amino acids. CDR1 is SGHNT and CDR2 is YENEEA in the germline V gene. V lost 6 bases and J 2 bases, leaving 17 bases between the germline ends. This clonotype was sampled from a human donor with breast cancer. The source was lymph node tissue, collected before IRX-2 immunotherapy. This chain links TRBV11-3 with TRBJ2-1; D possibly corresponds to TRBD2 (7 bases). The CDR3 reads CASSARGGATYNEQFF. The CDR3 nucleotides are TGTGCCAGCAGTGCCCGAGGGGGGGCGACCTACAATGAGCAGTTCTTC.